This T cell receptor (beta chain) was identified during a study of cytomegalovirus exposure and HLA in healthy donors listed by TCRdb under 2017. General notes on the study: The 650 to 800 repertoires of the first cohort and the 95 to 150 validation repertoires were produced on the same platform, according to a later analysis. The study aimed to test whether cataloging public T cell receptors could reveal signatures of past pathogen exposure. In addition to the first cohort of approximately 650 subjects, a separate validation cohort of over 90 different subjects was used. High-throughput TCR immunosequencing, statistical association of individual TCRs with disease status, and machine learning were combined to predict cytomegalovirus infection status.

Library construction relied on the immunoSEQ multiplex PCR assay. As for the original processing: A statistical classification framework was built to diagnose cytomegalovirus status from the catalog of TCR beta chain sequences. TCRdb obtained this table from immuneACCESS and retained in-frame rearrangements with V and J assigned. These tables miss some clones; where compared with another copy, unresolved V genes account for less than half of the shortfall, and the remainder is unexplained. Clone size and V and J calls were adopted from that table, with D and trimming inferred from the DNA. The sample has some 110,000 clones on record, 88% of them singletons. Around 4.5% of the sample goes to the ten largest clones. Separate from the approximately 670-subject first cohort, the validation cohort of some 130 subjects was the group to which the donors belonged. About this clone itself: Its antigen remains undetermined. There are no base qualities to consult, and no much larger clone falls within one base.

The V end gives up 5 bases and the J end 4 bases, leaving 10 bases in the junction not matched to a gene. CDR1 and CDR2 are read off the germline V gene as SGHTA and FQGNSA. Measured from the cysteine to the phenylalanine, the CDR3 is 15 residues long. Kept here is only the CDR3 DNA, which spans 45 bases and is read in frame from base 1. Study-level results and caveats: Most TCR sequences were seen in very few donors, while some public TCRs were found in many individuals. The authors suggested that the approach could potentially be generalized to other disease states and immunological phenotypes. The validation cohort had no HLA typing available for a later analysis, so co-occurrence within that cohort was assessed over all 120 or so repertoires. Of the cluster scores, 85% to 95% were above 0 in a later analysis, which found that TCRs clustered in the first cohort also tended to co-occur in the 120 validation repertoires. Three of the identified cytomegalovirus-associated TCR beta chains were confirmed in vitro to be specific for cytomegalovirus antigens. The classifier was reported to diagnose cytomegalovirus status with high specificity and sensitivity in both the original cohort and the validation cohort. The study listed 150 to 200 TCR beta chains as associated with cytomegalovirus.

Sequencing used PBMCs. This TCR was sampled from a man aged 18-30 years in good health and CMV-seropositive. Recombination joined TRBV7-2 with TRBJ2-5; 7 junctional bases match TRBD2. The nucleotides are TGTGCCAGCAGCGTTCAGCGGGGACCCTTAGAGACCCAGTACTTC. This translates into CASSVQRGPLETQYF.